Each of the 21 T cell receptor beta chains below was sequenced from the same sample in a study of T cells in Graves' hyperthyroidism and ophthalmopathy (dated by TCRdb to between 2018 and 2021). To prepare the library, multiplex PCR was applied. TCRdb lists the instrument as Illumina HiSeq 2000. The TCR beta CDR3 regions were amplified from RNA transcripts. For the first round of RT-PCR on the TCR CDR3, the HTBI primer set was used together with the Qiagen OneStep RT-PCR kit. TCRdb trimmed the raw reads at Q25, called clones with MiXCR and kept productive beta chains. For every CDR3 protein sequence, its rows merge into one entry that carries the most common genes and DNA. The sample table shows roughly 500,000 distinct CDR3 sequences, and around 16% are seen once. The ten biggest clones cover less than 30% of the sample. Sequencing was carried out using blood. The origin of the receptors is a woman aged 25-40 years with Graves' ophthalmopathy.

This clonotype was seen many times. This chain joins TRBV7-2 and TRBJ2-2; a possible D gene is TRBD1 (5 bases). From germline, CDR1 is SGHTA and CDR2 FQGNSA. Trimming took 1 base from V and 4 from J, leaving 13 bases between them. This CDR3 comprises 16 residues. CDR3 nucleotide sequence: TGTGCCAGCAGCTTAGAACCAGGGTTATCCACCGGGGAGCTGTTTTTT. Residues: CASSLEPGLSTGELFF.

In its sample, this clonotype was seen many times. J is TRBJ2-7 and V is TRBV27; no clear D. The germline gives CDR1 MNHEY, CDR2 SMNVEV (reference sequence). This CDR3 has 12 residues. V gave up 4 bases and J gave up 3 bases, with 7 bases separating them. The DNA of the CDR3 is TGTGCCAGCAGTTCGGCAGGCTACGAGCAGTACTTC. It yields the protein CASSSAGYEQYF.

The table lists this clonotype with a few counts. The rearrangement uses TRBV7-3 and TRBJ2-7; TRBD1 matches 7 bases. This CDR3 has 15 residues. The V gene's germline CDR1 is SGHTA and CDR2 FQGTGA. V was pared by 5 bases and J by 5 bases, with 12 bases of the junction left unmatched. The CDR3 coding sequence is TGTGCCAGCAGCCCCAACCCGACAGGGCTCGACGAGCAGTACTTC. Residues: CASSPNPTGLDEQYF.

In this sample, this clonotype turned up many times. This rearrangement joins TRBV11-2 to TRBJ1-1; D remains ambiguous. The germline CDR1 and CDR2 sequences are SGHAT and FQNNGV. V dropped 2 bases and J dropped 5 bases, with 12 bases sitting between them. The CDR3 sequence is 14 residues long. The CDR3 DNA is TGTGCCAGCAGCTTAATGGACGGTGGGACTGAAGCTTTCTTT. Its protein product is CASSLMDGGTEAFF.

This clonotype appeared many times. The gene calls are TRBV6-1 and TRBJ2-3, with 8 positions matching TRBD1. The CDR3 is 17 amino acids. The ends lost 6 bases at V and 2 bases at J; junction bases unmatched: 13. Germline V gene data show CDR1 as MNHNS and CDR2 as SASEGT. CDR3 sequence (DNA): TGTGCCAGCAGACTCCGGCCCTGGACAGGGACCACAGATACGCAGTATTTT. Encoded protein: CASRLRPWTGTTDTQYF.

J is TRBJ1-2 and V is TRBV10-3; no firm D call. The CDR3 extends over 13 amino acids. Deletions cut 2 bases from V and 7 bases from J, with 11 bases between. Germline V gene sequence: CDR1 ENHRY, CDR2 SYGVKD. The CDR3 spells CAISEVDSGGYTF. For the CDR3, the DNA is TGTGCCATCAGTGAGGTGGACTCAGGTGGCTACACCTTC.

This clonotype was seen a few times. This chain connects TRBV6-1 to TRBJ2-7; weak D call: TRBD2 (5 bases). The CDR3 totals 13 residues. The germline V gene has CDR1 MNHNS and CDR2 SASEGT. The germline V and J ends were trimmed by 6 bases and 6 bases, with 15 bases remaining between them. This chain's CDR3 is CASRLASFGEQYF. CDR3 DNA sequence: TGTGCCAGCAGGCTCGCTAGCTTTGGCGAGCAGTACTTC.

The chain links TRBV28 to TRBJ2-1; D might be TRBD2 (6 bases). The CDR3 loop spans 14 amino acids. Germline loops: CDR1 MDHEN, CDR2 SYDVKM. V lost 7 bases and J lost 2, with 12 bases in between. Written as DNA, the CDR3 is TGTGCCAGCACCCTTGCGGGGACCTACAATGAGCAGTTCTTC. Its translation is CASTLAGTYNEQFF.

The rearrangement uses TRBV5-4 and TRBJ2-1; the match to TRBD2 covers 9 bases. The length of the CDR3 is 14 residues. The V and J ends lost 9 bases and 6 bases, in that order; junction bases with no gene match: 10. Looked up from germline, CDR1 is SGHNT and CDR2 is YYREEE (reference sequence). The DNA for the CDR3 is TGTGCCACGGTCGAGGTAGCGGGAGCCAATGAGCAGTTCTTC. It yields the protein CATVEVAGANEQFF. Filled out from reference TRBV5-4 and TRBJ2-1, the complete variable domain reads ETGVTQSPTHLIKTRGQQVTLRCSSQSGHNTVSWYQQALGQGPQFIFQYYREEENGRGNFPPRFSGLQFPNYSSELNVNALELDDSALYLCATVEVAGANEQFFGPGTRLTVL.

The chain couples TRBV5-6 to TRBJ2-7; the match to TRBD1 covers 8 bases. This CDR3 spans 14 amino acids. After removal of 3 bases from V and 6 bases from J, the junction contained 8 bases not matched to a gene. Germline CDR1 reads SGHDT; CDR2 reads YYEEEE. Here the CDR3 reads CASSSRTGRGEQYF. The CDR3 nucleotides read TGTGCCAGCAGCTCAAGGACAGGGAGAGGCGAGCAGTACTTC.

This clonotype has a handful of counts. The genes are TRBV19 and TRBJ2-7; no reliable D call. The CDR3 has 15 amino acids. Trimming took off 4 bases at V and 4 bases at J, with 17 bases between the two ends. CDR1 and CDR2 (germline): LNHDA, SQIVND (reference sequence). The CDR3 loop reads CASSTQRAGLYEQYF. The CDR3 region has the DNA TGTGCCAGTAGTACCCAACGGGCAGGCCTGTACGAGCAGTACTTC.

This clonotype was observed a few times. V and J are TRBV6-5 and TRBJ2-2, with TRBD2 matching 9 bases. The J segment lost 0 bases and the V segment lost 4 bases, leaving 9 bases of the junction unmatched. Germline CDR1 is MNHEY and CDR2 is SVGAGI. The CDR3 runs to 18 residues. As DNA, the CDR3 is TGTGCCAGCAGTTCAGACGGACTAGCGACAACGAACACCGGGGAGCTGTTTTTT. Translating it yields CASSSDGLATTNTGELFF.

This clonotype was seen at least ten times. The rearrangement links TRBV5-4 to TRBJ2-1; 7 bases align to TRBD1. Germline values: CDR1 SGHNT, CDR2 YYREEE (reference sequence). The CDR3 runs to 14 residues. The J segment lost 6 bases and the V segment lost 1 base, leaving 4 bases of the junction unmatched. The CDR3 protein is CASSLQDRPNEQFF. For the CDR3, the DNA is TGTGCCAGCAGCTTGCAGGACAGGCCCAATGAGCAGTTCTTC.

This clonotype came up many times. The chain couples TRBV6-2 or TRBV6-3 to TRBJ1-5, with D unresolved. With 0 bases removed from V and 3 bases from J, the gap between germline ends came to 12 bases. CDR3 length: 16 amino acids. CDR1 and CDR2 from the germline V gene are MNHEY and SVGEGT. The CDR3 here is CASSYSRQLNNQPQHF. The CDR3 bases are TGTGCCAGCAGTTACTCGAGGCAGCTTAACAATCAGCCCCAGCATTTT.

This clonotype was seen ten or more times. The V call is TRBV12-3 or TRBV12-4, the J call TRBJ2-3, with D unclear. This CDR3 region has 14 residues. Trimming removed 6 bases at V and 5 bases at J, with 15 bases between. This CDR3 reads CASRPSGFGDTQYF. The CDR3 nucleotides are TGTGCCAGCAGGCCCTCGGGCTTCGGAGATACGCAGTATTTT.

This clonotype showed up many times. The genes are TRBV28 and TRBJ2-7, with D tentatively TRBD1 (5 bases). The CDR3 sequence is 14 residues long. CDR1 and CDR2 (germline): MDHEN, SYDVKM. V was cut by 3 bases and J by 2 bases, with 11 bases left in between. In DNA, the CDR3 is TGTGCCAGCAGTTTGAGACAGCTTACCTACGAGCAGTACTTC. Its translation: CASSLRQLTYEQYF.

The chain's CDR3 is CASSYRWADTQYF. The CDR3 coding sequence is TGTGCCAGCAGTTATAGGTGGGCAGATACGCAGTATTTT. The chain has TRBV6-2 or TRBV6-3 and TRBJ2-3; D gene ambiguous. V was clipped by 3 bases and J by 4 bases, with 8 bases between them. Germline CDR1 MNHEY, CDR2 SVGEGT. This CDR3 is built from 13 residues.

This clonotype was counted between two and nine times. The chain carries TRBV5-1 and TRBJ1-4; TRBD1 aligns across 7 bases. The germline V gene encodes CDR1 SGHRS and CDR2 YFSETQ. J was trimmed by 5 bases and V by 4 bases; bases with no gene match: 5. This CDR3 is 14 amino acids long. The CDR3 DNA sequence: TGCGCCAGCAGCCGGGGACAGCCAAATGAAAAACTGTTTTTT. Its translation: CASSRGQPNEKLFF.

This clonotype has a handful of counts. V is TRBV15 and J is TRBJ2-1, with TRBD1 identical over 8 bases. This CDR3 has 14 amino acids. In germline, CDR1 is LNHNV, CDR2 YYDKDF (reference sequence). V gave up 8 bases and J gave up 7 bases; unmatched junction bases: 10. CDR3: CATSGTGANNEQFF. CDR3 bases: TGTGCCACCTCCGGGACAGGAGCAAATAATGAGCAGTTCTTC.

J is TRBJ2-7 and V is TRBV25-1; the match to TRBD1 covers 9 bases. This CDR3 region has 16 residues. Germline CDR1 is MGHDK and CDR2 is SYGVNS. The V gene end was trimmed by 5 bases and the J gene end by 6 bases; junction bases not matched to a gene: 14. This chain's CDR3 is CASSFRSGTGLSEQYF. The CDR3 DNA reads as TGTGCCAGCAGTTTTAGATCCGGGACAGGGCTTAGCGAGCAGTACTTC.

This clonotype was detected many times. Written as DNA, the CDR3 is TGCAGTGCTAGAGATTTTAGAGACACCCAGCCAATATCTACCCAGTACTTC. The encoded protein is CSARDFRDTQPISTQYF. This chain uses TRBV20-1 with TRBJ2-5; D is undetermined. V gave up 0 bases and J gave up 8 bases, with 25 bases separating them. CDR3 size: 17 residues. Germline V gene lookup returns CDR1 DFQATT and CDR2 SNEGSKA (reference sequence).